This TCR beta chain was documented in a study of T-cell memory formation after mild COVID-19. V shed 3 bases and J 1 base; nucleotides not matched to a gene: 4. Germline assignment: CDR1 SGHVS and CDR2 FNYEAQ. This CDR3 has 18 residues. cDNA libraries for TCR alpha and TCR beta, carrying sample barcodes and UMIs, came from 5'RACE with constant-segment primers. TCRdb reanalysed the 5' RACE reads using MiXCR and keeps one entry per CDR3 protein. Of about 470,000 distinct CDR3 sequences in the sample, approximately 23% were seen once. V usage is TRBV7-6 and J usage is TRBJ2-2, with TRBD2 matching 14 bases. The source is an adult woman who had mild COVID-19 (a few samples of this study predate the infection). Cell type and time point are not known. Sequenced material: PBMCs or a T cell subset sorted from them (not recorded which). CDR3 in amino acids: CASSFRGTSGGNTGELFF. As DNA, the CDR3 is TGTGCCAGCAGCTTTAGAGGGACTAGCGGGGGGAACACCGGGGAGCTGTTTTTT.